This T cell receptor beta chain derives from a study of blood T cell repertoires in COVID-19. Turning to the study itself: Collection of acute and convalescent COVID-19 samples took place in the United States, Italy and Spain. Sample material is recorded as cDNA or gDNA derived from T cells, B-cell-depleted T cells, or PBMCs.

In its sample, this clone was seen once. A Seattle source enrolled patients during active infection and followed them longitudinally. Per the study methods: Amplification from reference gene primers served as the basis for estimated nucleated cell counts. TCRdb keeps only in-frame clones here, not all; method: immunoSEQ multiplex PCR. The DNA gave D and trimming, while V, J and clone size come from that table. The profile shows over 150,000 clones, around nine tenths of them singletons. Germline V gene lookup returns CDR1 SGHNT and CDR2 YYREEE (reference sequence). The trim removed 0 bases at V and 0 bases at J, leaving 2 bases unmatched. The CDR3 extends over 16 amino acids.

The chain joins TRBV5-4 to TRBJ2-2, with 7 bases aligning to TRBD2. The sequenced sample was peripheral blood. This clonotype was obtained from a woman aged 80 or over with COVID-19, enrolled during active disease. The CDR3 protein is CASSLDGRTNTGELFF. In nucleotides, the CDR3 is TGTGCCAGCAGCTTGGACGGGAGGACGAACACCGGGGAGCTGTTTTTT.